Below are 10 T cell receptor beta chains sequenced from a single sample in a study of T cell repertoires in cytomegalovirus infection. One entry per CDR3 protein results from TCRdb running MiXCR on the reads. Of some 390,000 distinct CDR3 sequences in the sample, over 15% were seen once. The sequenced sample consisted of PBMCs. These receptors were collected from a human donor in good health (CMV status not recorded). Some clones in this sample may be carry-over from other donors' samples.

This clonotype was found many times. This chain links TRBV7-2 with TRBJ2-3, with 8 nucleotides matching TRBD2. The CDR3 extends over 13 amino acids. J lost 15 bases, V lost 5 bases, and 13 bases had no gene match. CDR1 SGHTA and CDR2 FQGNSA come from the germline V gene. CDR3 protein: CASSLEPGTRNYF. CDR3 sequence (DNA): TGTGCCAGCAGCCTTGAACCCGGGACTAGAAATTATTTT. Complete variable domain (other parts from reference TRBV7-2 and TRBJ2-3): GAGVSQSPSNKVTEKGKDVELRCDPISGHTALYWYRQSLGQGLEFLIYFQGNSAPDKSGLPSDRFSAERTGGSVSTLTIQRTQQEDSAVYLCASSLEPGTRNYFGPGTRLTVL.

The sample holds many counts of this clonotype. The rearrangement joins TRBV7-9 to TRBJ2-5; D is perhaps TRBD2 (5 bases). Between the trimmed V and J ends, which lost 4 bases and 5 bases, there was a span of 5 bases. The CDR3 has 11 residues. Germline lookup yields CDR1 SEHNR and CDR2 FQNEAQ (reference sequence). The CDR3 bases are TGTGCCAGCAGCTGGGAGGAGACCCAGTACTTC. It is translated as CASSWEETQYF.

This clonotype was counted only a few times. The chain recombines TRBV6-2 or TRBV6-3 with TRBJ1-6; no firm D call. The germline gives CDR1 MNHEY, CDR2 SVGEGT. V gave up 7 bases and J gave up 0 bases, with 7 bases separating them. The CDR3 sequence is 14 residues long. The CDR3 DNA reads TGTGCCAGCACCCGGAGCTCCTATAATTCACCCCTCCACTTT. Translating gives CASTRSSYNSPLHF.

The chain carries TRBV29-1 and TRBJ1-2; 8 bases map to TRBD1. Germline CDR1 and CDR2: SQVTM and ANQGSEA. V gave up 5 bases and J gave up 4 bases; unmatched junction bases: 12. The CDR3 consists of 15 residues. CDR3 sequence reads: CSVFPVTGAGYGYTF. The CDR3 DNA sequence: TGCAGCGTTTTCCCGGTGACAGGGGCGGGCTATGGCTACACCTTC.

The rearrangement joins TRBV2 to TRBJ2-7; 7 bases line up with TRBD2. After removal of 6 bases from V and 3 bases from J, the junction contained 17 bases not matched to a gene. This CDR3 is 17 amino acids long. Looked up from germline, CDR1 is SNHLY and CDR2 is FYNNEI. The chain's CDR3 is CASRGLGGGYAYYEQYF. Here the CDR3 DNA reads TGTGCCAGCAGGGGCCTGGGCGGGGGTTATGCTTACTACGAGCAGTACTTC.

This clonotype occurred many times. The V gene is TRBV7-2, the J gene TRBJ2-3; TRBD2 is a possible D gene (6 bases). The germline V and J ends were trimmed by 0 bases and 2 bases, with 9 bases remaining between them. The CDR3 totals 15 residues. Germline CDR1 SGHTA, CDR2 FQGNSA. In DNA form, the CDR3 reads TGTGCCAGCAGCTTAGCGGGACTTCACACAGATACGCAGTATTTT. Residues: CASSLAGLHTDTQYF. The variable domain in full, completed from reference TRBV7-2 and TRBJ2-3, reads GAGVSQSPSNKVTEKGKDVELRCDPISGHTALYWYRQSLGQGLEFLIYFQGNSAPDKSGLPSDRFSAERTGGSVSTLTIQRTQQEDSAVYLCASSLAGLHTDTQYFGPGTRLTVL.

V is TRBV7-6 and J is TRBJ1-1, with a tentative D call TRBD1 (6 bases). The V gene's germline CDR1 is SGHVS and CDR2 FNYEAQ. V gave up 5 bases and J gave up 1 base, with 11 bases separating them. The CDR3 length is 14 residues. DNA of the CDR3: TGTGCCAGCAGCCCTCAGACAGGGAACACTGAAGCTTTCTTT. It yields the protein CASSPQTGNTEAFF.

This clonotype was seen repeatedly, ten times or more. The CDR3 sequence: CASSSKRDPSYEQYF. CDR3 sequence (DNA): TGTGCCAGCAGCTCAAAACGGGACCCTTCCTACGAGCAGTACTTC. This chain connects TRBV7-2 to TRBJ2-7; D may correspond to TRBD1 or TRBD2 (5 bases each). The CDR3 loop spans 15 amino acids. Germline V CDR1 and CDR2: SGHTA, FQGNSA. V shed 4 bases and J shed 1 base, with 14 bases lying between them.

The rearrangement uses TRBV7-9 and TRBJ2-5, with D perhaps TRBD1 or TRBD2 (5 bases each). Trimming removed 3 bases at V and 5 bases at J, with 10 bases between. CDR3 size: 13 residues. Germline CDR1 SEHNR, CDR2 FQNEAQ (reference sequence). CDR3 in amino acids: CASSFVRGETQYF. In DNA form, the CDR3 reads TGTGCCAGCAGCTTTGTACGGGGCGAGACCCAGTACTTC.

This clonotype has a count of ten or more. The J gene is TRBJ1-2, the V gene TRBV4-1, with TRBD1 matching 11 bases. Trimming at V came to 3 bases and at J to 3 bases, leaving 6 bases not matched to a gene. The CDR3 has 16 amino acids. Germline loops: CDR1 MGHRA, CDR2 YSYEKL. DNA of the CDR3: TGCGCCAGCAGCCATCTTTCGGGACAGGGGGACTATGGCTACACCTTC. Translation: CASSHLSGQGDYGYTF.